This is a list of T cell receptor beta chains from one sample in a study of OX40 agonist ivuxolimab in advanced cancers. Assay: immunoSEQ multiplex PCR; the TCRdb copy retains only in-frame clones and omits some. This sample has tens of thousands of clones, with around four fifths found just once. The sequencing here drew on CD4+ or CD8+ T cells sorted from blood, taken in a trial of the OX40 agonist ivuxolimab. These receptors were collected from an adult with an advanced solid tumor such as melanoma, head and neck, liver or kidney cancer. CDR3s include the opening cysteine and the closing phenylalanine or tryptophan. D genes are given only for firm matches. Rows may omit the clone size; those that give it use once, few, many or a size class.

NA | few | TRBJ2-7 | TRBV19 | CASSTSPGSEQYF | TGTGCCAGTAGTACGAGCCCAGGGAGTGAGCAGTACTTC
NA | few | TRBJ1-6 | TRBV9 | CASSVGRTGNNSPLHF | TGTGCCAGCAGCGTCGGGCGGACGGGGAATAATTCACCCCTCCACTTT
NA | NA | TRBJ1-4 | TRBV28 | CASLKQATNEKLFF | TGTGCCAGCCTGAAACAGGCAACTAATGAAAAACTGTTTTTT
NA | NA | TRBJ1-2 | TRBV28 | CASSLRPLGEQAGYTF | TGTGCCAGCAGTTTACGACCTTTAGGGGAGCAGGCCGGCTACACCTTC
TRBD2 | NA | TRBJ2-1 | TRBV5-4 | CASSLGLAGQDNEQFF | TGTGCCAGCAGCTTGGGACTAGCGGGGCAGGACAATGAGCAGTTCTTC
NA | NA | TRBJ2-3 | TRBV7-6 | CASSNGGTQYF | TGTGCCAGCAGCAACGGGGGAACGCAGTATTTT
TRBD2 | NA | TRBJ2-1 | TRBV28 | CASSLDIGGSYNEQFF | TGTGCCAGCAGTTTAGATATTGGCGGGAGCTACAATGAGCAGTTCTTC
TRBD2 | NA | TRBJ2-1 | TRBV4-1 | CATGGGGRVVEQFF | TGCGCCACCGGGGGAGGCGGGAGGGTGGTTGAGCAGTTCTTC
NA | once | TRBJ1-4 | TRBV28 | CASSATALRFEKLFF | TGTGCCAGCAGTGCGACGGCGCTGCGGTTTGAAAAACTGTTTTTT
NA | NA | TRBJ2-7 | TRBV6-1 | CASSEQGYEQYF | TGTGCCAGCAGTGAACAGGGCTACGAGCAGTACTTC
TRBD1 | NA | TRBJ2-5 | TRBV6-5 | CASTRGQGARETQYF | TGTGCCAGCACACGAGGACAGGGGGCGAGAGAGACCCAGTACTTC
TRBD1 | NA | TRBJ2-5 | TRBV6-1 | CATGQGVETQYF | TGTGCCACCGGACAGGGGGTGGAGACCCAGTACTTC
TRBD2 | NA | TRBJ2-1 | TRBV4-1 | CASTKAGGQLGEQFF | TGCGCCAGCACCAAGGCGGGAGGGCAATTGGGGGAGCAGTTCTTC
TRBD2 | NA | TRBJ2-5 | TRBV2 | CASRSSGGAEETQYF | TGTGCCAGCAGATCTAGCGGGGGGGCAGAAGAGACCCAGTACTTC
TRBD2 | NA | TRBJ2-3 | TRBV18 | CASSGSASGATDTQYF | TGTGCCAGCTCAGGGAGTGCTAGCGGGGCAACAGATACGCAGTATTTT
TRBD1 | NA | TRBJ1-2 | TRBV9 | CASSAGQANIYGYTF | TGTGCCAGCAGCGCAGGACAGGCGAACATCTATGGCTACACCTTC
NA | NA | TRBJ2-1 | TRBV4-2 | CASSQQRSYNEQFF | TGTGCCAGCAGCCAACAGAGAAGCTACAATGAGCAGTTCTTC
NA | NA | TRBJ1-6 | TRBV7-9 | CASSLGVMDSPLHF | TGTGCCAGCAGCTTAGGGGTAATGGATTCACCCCTCCACTTT
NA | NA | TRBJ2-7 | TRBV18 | CASSPRGPPSPYEQYF | TGTGCCAGCTCCCCTCGGGGCCCTCCGTCCCCTTACGAGCAGTACTTC
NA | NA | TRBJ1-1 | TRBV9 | CASGGNTEAFF | TGTGCCAGCGGAGGGAATACTGAAGCTTTCTTT
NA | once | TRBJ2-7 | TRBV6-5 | CASSYSASEYEQYF | TGTGCCAGCAGTTACTCGGCTAGCGAGTACGAGCAGTACTTC
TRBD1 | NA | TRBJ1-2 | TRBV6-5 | CASRAGTGLGYTF | TGTGCCAGCAGGGCCGGGACAGGGCTTGGCTACACCTTC
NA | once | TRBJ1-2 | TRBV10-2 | CASSDPGLRPNYGYTF | TGCGCCAGCAGTGACCCGGGACTGCGACCTAACTATGGCTACACCTTC
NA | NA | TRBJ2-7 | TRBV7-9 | CASSLRARLYF | TGTGCCAGCAGCTTACGGGCTCGATTGTACTTC
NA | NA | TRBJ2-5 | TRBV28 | CASSLVGVGETQYF | TGTGCCAGCAGTTTGGTGGGAGTGGGGGAGACCCAGTACTTC
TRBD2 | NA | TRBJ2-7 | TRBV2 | CASRETSGRPYEQYF | TGTGCCAGCAGAGAGACTAGCGGGAGGCCCTACGAGCAGTACTTC
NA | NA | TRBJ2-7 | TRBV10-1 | CASSNAMGSYEQYF | TGCGCCAGCAGTAACGCAATGGGGTCCTACGAGCAGTACTTC
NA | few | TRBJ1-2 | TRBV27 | CASSLQTGGGYTF | TGTGCCAGCAGTTTACAGACAGGCGGTGGCTACACCTTC
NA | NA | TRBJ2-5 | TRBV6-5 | CASSYRRQGYETQYF | TGTGCCAGCAGTTACCGTCGGCAGGGATATGAGACCCAGTACTTC
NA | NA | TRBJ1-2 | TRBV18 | CASSPDPLDYGYTF | TGTGCCAGCTCACCAGATCCCCTGGACTATGGCTACACCTTC
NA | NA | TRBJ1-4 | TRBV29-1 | CSVEEGPTNEKLFF | TGCAGCGTTGAGGAGGGACCAACTAATGAAAAACTGTTTTTT
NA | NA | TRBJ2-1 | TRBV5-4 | CASSSMTVNEQFF | TGTGCCAGCAGCTCGATGACAGTCAATGAGCAGTTCTTC
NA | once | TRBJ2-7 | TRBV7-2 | CASSPTEVAYEQYF | TGTGCCAGCAGCCCGACAGAGGTTGCCTACGAGCAGTACTTC
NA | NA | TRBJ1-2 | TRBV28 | CASSLPAENYGYTF | TGTGCCAGCAGTTTACCGGCCGAAAACTATGGCTACACCTTC
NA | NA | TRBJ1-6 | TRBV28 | CASSFLGTRNSPLHF | TGTGCCAGCAGTTTCTTGGGGACAAGAAATTCACCCCTCCACTTT
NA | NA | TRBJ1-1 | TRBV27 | CASSWGSFATEAFF | TGTGCCAGCAGTTGGGGGTCGTTCGCCACTGAAGCTTTCTTT
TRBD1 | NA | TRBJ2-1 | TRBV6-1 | CASMGQNYNEQFF | TGTGCCAGCATGGGACAGAACTACAATGAGCAGTTCTTC
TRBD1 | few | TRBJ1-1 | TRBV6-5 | CASRLTGGTEAFF | TGTGCCAGCAGGCTAACAGGGGGAACTGAAGCTTTCTTT
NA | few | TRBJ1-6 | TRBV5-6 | CASSQRTDNSPLHF | TGTGCCAGCAGCCAACGGACGGATAATTCACCCCTCCACTTT
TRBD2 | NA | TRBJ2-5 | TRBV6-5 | CASSAPGLAGETQYF | TGTGCCAGCAGCGCTCCGGGACTAGCGGGAGAGACCCAGTACTTC
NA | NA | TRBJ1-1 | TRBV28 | CASSSVRSLEAFF | TGTGCCAGCAGCTCCGTGCGGAGCCTTGAAGCTTTCTTT
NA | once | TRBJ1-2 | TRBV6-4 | CASSASQGYGYTF | TGTGCCAGCAGTGCCTCACAGGGTTATGGCTACACCTTC
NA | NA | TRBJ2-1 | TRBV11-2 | CASSLSSVSYNEQFF | TGTGCCAGCAGCCTGTCGAGCGTCAGCTACAATGAGCAGTTCTTC
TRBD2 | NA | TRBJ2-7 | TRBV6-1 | CASRAGTRVYEQYF | TGTGCCAGCAGAGCCGGGACTAGGGTCTACGAGCAGTACTTC